The entry below gives a single T cell receptor beta chain sequence along with its context. Antigen specificity is unknown. Germline V gives CDR1 KGHSH, CDR2 LQKENI. Trimming cost V 6 bases and J 4 bases, with 15 bases left between them. The CDR3 has 14 amino acids. These data come from a study of a mutant IDH1 vaccine in newly diagnosed glioma. Study context: Patients, over weeks 1, 3, 5, 7, 11, 15, 19 and 23, received a total of eight vaccinations. Patients' prior therapy spanned radiotherapy, temozolomide, or both; most underwent both.

Study-level findings and limits: Overall, 93.3% of patients had vaccine-induced immune responses.

The assay was immunoSEQ multiplex PCR, and TCRdb's table has in-frame clones only and misses some. The table records tens of thousands of clones, about 81% of them present only once. The sample's time point: week 23, last vaccination. Vaccinated patients received 300 ug of mutant IDH1 20-mer peptide per dose, with topical imiquimod. Diagnosis in the donors showed new WHO grade 3 or 4 astrocytomas that were IDH1-mutant and ATRX-lost. The sequence was collected from a woman aged 40 to 50 with glioma. Some clones in this sample may be carry-over from other donors' samples. The specimen comprised PBMCs, sampled from a glioma patient whose treatment included an IDH1 peptide vaccine. The rearrangement uses TRBV18 and TRBJ1-1; the D gene is possibly TRBD1 (6 bases). The CDR3 protein is CASSITGRPTEAFF. The CDR3 DNA follows: TGTGCCAGCTCTATCACAGGGAGGCCCACTGAAGCTTTCTTT.